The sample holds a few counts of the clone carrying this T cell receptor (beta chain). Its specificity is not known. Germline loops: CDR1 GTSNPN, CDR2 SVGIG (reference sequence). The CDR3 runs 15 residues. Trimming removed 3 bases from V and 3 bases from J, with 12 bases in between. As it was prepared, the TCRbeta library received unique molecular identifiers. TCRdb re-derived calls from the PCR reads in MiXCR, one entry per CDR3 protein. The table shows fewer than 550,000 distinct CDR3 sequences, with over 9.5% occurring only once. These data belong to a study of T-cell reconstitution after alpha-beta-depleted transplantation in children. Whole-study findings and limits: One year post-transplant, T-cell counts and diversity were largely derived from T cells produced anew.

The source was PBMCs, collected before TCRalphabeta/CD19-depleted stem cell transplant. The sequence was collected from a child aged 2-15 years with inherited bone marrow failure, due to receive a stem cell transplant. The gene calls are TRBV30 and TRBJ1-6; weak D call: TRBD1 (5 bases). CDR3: CAWSPRDGYNSPLHF. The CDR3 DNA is TGTGCCTGGAGCCCCAGGGATGGCTATAATTCACCCCTCCACTTT.